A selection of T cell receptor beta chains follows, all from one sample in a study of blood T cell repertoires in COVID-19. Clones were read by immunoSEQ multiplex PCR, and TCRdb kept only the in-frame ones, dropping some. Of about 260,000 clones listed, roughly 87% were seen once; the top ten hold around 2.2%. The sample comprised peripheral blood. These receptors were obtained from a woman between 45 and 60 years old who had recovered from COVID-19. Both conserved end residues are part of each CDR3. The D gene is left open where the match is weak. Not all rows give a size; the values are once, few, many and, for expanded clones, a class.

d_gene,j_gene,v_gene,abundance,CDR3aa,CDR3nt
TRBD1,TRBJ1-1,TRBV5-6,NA,CASSQGQVNTEAFF,TGTGCCAGCAGCCAGGGACAGGTGAACACTGAAGCTTTCTTT
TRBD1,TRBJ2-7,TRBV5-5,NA,CASSRQGRNEQYF,TGTGCCAGCAGCCGACAGGGGAGGAACGAGCAGTACTTC
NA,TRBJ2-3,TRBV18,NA,CASSLATGSGTDTQYF,TGTGCCAGCTCCCTAGCCACAGGGTCGGGCACAGATACGCAGTATTTT
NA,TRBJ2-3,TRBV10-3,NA,CAISQGMIFADTQYF,TGTGCCATCAGTCAGGGGATGATTTTTGCAGATACGCAGTATTTT
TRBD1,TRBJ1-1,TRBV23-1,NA,CASSLTLDRATEAFF,TGCGCCAGCAGTCTAACCCTCGACAGGGCTACTGAAGCTTTCTTT
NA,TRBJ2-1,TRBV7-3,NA,CASSPNRGLYNEQFF,TGTGCCAGCAGCCCGAACAGGGGACTTTACAATGAGCAGTTCTTC
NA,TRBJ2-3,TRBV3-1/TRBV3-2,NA,CASTVRGTDTQYF,TGTGCCAGCACCGTAAGGGGAACAGATACGCAGTATTTT
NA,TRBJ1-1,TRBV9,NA,CASSVVGGNTEAFF,TGTGCCAGCAGCGTAGTAGGGGGGAACACTGAAGCTTTCTTT
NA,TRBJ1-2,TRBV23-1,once,CASSLFGERYGYTF,TGCGCCAGCAGTCTCTTCGGTGAACGCTATGGCTACACCTTC
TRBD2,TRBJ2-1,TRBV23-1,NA,CASSQRGGANEQFF,TGCGCCAGCAGTCAAAGGGGAGGGGCGAATGAGCAGTTCTTC
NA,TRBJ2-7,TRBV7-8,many,CASSLVAGLLSYEQYF,TGTGCCAGCAGCTTAGTAGCAGGGCTCCTCTCCTACGAGCAGTACTTC
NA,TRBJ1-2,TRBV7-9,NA,CASNPEPGVGYTF,TGTGCCAGCAACCCCGAGCCAGGGGTTGGCTACACCTTC
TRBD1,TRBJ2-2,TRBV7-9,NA,CASSNNRGSAGELFF,TGTGCCAGCAGCAACAACAGGGGATCGGCCGGGGAGCTGTTTTTT
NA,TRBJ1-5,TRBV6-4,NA,CASRASHQDQPQHF,TGTGCCAGCAGGGCCTCGCATCAGGATCAGCCCCAGCATTTT
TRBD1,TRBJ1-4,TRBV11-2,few,CASSFIRDRKKLFF,TGTGCCAGCAGCTTTATCAGGGACAGGAAAAAACTGTTTTTT
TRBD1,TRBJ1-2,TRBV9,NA,CASSYPRGQGGNYGYTF,TGTGCCAGCAGCTACCCCCGGGGACAGGGGGGGAACTATGGCTACACCTTC
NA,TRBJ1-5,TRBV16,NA,CASSQTGWDQPQHF,TGTGCCAGCAGCCAAACAGGGTGGGATCAGCCCCAGCATTTT
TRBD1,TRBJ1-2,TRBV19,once,CASIPRDRLYGYTF,TGTGCCAGTATCCCCCGGGACAGACTCTATGGCTACACCTTC
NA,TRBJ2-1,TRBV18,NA,CASSPGSPGSSYNEQFF,TGTGCCAGCTCACCGGGGTCTCCTGGGAGCTCCTACAATGAGCAGTTCTTC
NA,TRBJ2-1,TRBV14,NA,CASSQPAGWGEQFF,TGTGCCAGCAGCCAACCGGCAGGGTGGGGTGAGCAGTTCTTC
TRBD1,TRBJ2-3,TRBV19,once,CASSLRQGGITDTQYF,TGTGCCAGTAGTCTCAGACAGGGTGGCATTACAGATACGCAGTATTTT
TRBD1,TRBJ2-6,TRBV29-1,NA,CSVVDRVHSGANVLTF,TGCAGCGTTGTGGACAGGGTTCACTCTGGGGCCAACGTCCTGACTTTC
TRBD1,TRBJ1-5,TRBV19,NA,CAIGPAQGSWGSNQPQHF,TGTGCCATCGGCCCGGCACAGGGGAGTTGGGGTAGCAATCAGCCCCAGCATTTT
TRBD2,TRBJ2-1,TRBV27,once,CASSPILAGGVNEQFF,TGTGCCAGCAGTCCCATCTTAGCGGGAGGGGTAAATGAGCAGTTCTTC
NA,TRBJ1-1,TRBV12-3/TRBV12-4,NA,CASSLPRGTEAFF,TGTGCCAGCAGTTTACCTCGGGGCACTGAAGCTTTCTTT
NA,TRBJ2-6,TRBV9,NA,CASSPVGSGANVLTF,TGTGCCAGCAGCCCGGTCGGCTCTGGGGCCAACGTCCTGACTTTC